The subject of this entry is one TCR beta chain. Its antigen remains unidentified. This specimen comes from a study of cytomegalovirus exposure and HLA in healthy donors. Both 60 Vbeta primers and 13 Jbeta primers went into the PCR. Clones were read by immunoSEQ multiplex PCR, and TCRdb kept only the in-frame ones, dropping some. The repertoire holds roughly 120,000 clones, with 79% as singletons. Study-wide results and caveats: In a later analysis, HLA-associated beta chains showed higher expansion and lower generation probabilities than comparable chains.

The germline V gene encodes CDR1 SGHRS and CDR2 YFSETQ. The CDR3 is made up of 14 amino acids. With 4 bases clipped from V and 11 bases from J, the junction kept 13 bases outside the gene matches. V and J are TRBV5-1 and TRBJ1-1; 8 bases are a match to TRBD1. The sequencing input was PBMCs. The source is a man between 18 and 29 years old in good health and CMV-seronegative. The CDR3 bases are TGCGCCAGCAGCCTAACTACTCAGGGGGCACAGGCTTTCTTT. Translating it yields CASSLTTQGAQAFF.